The clone carrying this T cell receptor beta chain was counted only a few times. CDR1 and CDR2 from the germline V gene are SGHVS and FQNEAQ. The CDR3 consists of 17 residues. V was clipped by 0 bases and J by 8 bases; unmatched bases: 11. The data belong to a study of blood T cells in healthy people across ages. A second 7 to 11 cycle PCR used barcoded and J-beta primers. A single record per CDR3 protein comes from TCRdb applying MiXCR to the 5' RACE reads. Of some 1,000,000 distinct CDR3 sequences listed, approximately 25% were seen once; the top ten hold about 0.8%. The data also belong to a second study, concerning T cells of mothers and their children.

This clonotype was sampled from a girl aged 2 to 10 in good health. Sequenced input: blood. The rearrangement links TRBV7-8 to TRBJ2-1, with 9 nucleotides matching TRBD2. CDR3 sequence reads: CASSLAGGRAVRDEQFF. CDR3 bases: TGTGCCAGCAGCTTAGCGGGCGGGAGGGCCGTAAGGGATGAGCAGTTCTTC.